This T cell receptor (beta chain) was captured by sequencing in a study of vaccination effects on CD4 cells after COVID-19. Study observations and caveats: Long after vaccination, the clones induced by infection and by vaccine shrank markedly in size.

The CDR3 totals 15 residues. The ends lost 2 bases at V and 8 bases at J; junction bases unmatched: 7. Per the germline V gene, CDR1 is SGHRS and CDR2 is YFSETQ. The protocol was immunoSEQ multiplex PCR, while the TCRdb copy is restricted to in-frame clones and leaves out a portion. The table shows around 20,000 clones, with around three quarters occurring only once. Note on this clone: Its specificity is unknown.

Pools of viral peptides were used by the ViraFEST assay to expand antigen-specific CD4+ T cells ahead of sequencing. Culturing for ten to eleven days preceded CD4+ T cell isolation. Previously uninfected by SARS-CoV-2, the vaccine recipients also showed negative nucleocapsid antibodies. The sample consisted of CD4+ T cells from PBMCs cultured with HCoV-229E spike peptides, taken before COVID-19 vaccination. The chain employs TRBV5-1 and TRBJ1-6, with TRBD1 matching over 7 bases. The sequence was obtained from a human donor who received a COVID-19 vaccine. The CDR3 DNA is TGCGCCAGCAGCTTAAAGGGGGACAGAGATTCACCCCTCCACTTT. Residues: CASSLKGDRDSPLHF.